The 10 T cell receptor beta chains presented below share a single source sample, sequenced in a study of blood T cell repertoires in COVID-19. Only in-frame clones appear in the TCRdb table, and some are missing; sequencing was by immunoSEQ multiplex PCR. The top ten hold 3% of the sample, which has around 260,000 clones, 80% to 90% seen once. The sample taken for sequencing was peripheral blood. Receptors were obtained from a woman aged 25 to 45 with active or convalescent COVID-19.

This clone was counted a single time. The chain couples TRBV24-1 to TRBJ2-2; tentative D call: TRBD2 (6 bases). The V and J ends lost 2 bases and 1 base respectively, with 7 bases between them. The CDR3 spans 15 residues. Germline V gene data show CDR1 as KGHDR and CDR2 as SFDVKD. Here the CDR3 reads CATSDWRENTGELFF. As DNA, the CDR3 is TGTGCCACCAGTGATTGGCGGGAGAACACCGGGGAGCTGTTTTTT.

The rearrangement links TRBV25-1 to TRBJ2-7; D ambiguous. CDR3 length equals 14 residues. Trimming stripped 4 bases from V and 2 bases from J, with 12 bases between. Germline values: CDR1 MGHDK, CDR2 SYGVNS. The CDR3 sequence: CASSATPLAYEQYF. In nucleotides, the CDR3 is TGTGCCAGCAGTGCCACTCCCCTAGCCTACGAGCAGTACTTC.

The CDR3 DNA reads TGTGCCTGGAGTCTTGGACAGCTTGCAACTAATGAAAAACTGTTTTTT. Amino acid sequence: CAWSLGQLATNEKLFF. This chain joins TRBV30 and TRBJ1-4, with a tentative D call TRBD1 (6 bases). This CDR3 has 16 residues. V was trimmed by 2 bases and J by 0 bases, leaving 13 bases between them. Germline V gene sequence: CDR1 GTSNPN, CDR2 SVGIG (reference sequence).

The chain couples TRBV12-3 or TRBV12-4 to TRBJ2-7; no reliable D call. V was pared by 3 bases and J by 3 bases, with 9 bases between. This CDR3 is 13 amino acids long. CDR3 sequence: CASSLVQFYEQYF. CDR3 DNA: TGTGCCAGCAGTTTGGTACAGTTCTACGAGCAGTACTTC.

This chain links TRBV6-5 with TRBJ1-6; TRBD1 is a possible D gene (6 bases). CDR3 size: 14 residues. In germline, CDR1 is MNHEY, CDR2 SVGAGI. V was clipped by 10 bases and J by 6 bases, with 16 bases between them. This chain's CDR3 is CATYSARGNSPLHF. The CDR3 DNA reads TGTGCCACCTACTCGGCCAGGGGTAATTCACCCCTCCACTTT.

This clone was detected only a few times. The V gene is TRBV27, the J gene TRBJ2-7; the D gene is possibly TRBD2 (5 bases). V was clipped by 5 bases and J by 0 bases, with 11 bases between them. CDR1 and CDR2 (germline): MNHEY, SMNVEV (reference sequence). The CDR3 consists of 14 residues. CDR3 bases: TGTGCCAGCAGTGCGGGTTGGAGCTCCTACGAGCAGTACTTC. Protein product: CASSAGWSSYEQYF.

V is TRBV3-1 (or the pseudogene TRBV3-2) and J is TRBJ1-5; D is ambiguous. In germline, CDR1 is LGHDT, CDR2 YNNKEL (reference sequence). The CDR3 has 9 amino acids. CDR3 region: CGSQQPQHF. The CDR3 DNA reads as TGTGGATCGCAGCAGCCCCAGCATTTT.

The chain joins TRBV27 to TRBJ1-6; TRBD1 might be the D (6 bases). The germline V gene encodes CDR1 MNHEY and CDR2 SMNVEV (reference sequence). The CDR3 length is 15 residues. Trimming stripped 2 bases from V and 7 bases from J, with 12 bases between. CDR3: CASSLEGVWNSPLHF. CDR3 sequence (DNA): TGTGCCAGCAGTTTAGAGGGGGTCTGGAATTCACCCCTCCACTTT.

CDR3 loop: CASSLKETLHGELFF. In DNA form, the CDR3 reads TGTGCCAGCAGCTTGAAGGAGACCCTGCACGGGGAGCTGTTTTTT. The chain combines TRBV5-6 with TRBJ2-2; D gene ambiguous. Trimming shortened V by 1 base and J by 7 bases, and 14 bases separated the two germline ends. From germline, CDR1 is SGHDT and CDR2 YYEEEE. This CDR3 contains 15 residues.

The chain carries TRBV5-1 and TRBJ2-5; 10 positions match TRBD1. The CDR3 contains 16 residues. Trimming removed 3 bases from V and 1 base from J; junction bases left unmatched: 6. The germline V gene encodes CDR1 SGHRS and CDR2 YFSETQ. CDR3 sequence (DNA): TGCGCCAGCAGCTCTTCCGGGACAGGGGCCCAAGAGACCCAGTACTTC. Amino acids: CASSSSGTGAQETQYF.